This TCR beta chain was found in a study of post-analysis software for immune sequencing data. TCR beta cDNA libraries had unique molecular identifiers. Input populations of roughly 1 to 11 million T cells gave rise to some 500,000 cDNA molecules. TCRdb recomputed calls from the PCR reads with MiXCR, one row per CDR3 protein. The sample lists 380,000 or so distinct CDR3 sequences, approximately 38% occurring once. The CDR3 length is 15 residues. V shed 5 bases, J shed 2 bases, and the junction held 7 bases outside the gene matches. For this clonotype: The antigen is undetermined.

Overall study findings and caveats: Those samples that were prepared in the same batch co-clustered strongly by F measure. Comparison of patients with controls showed five TRBV segments more frequent in patients, TRBV5-6, TRBV5-1 and TRBV20-1 among them. Patients with multiple sclerosis recorded significantly lower normalized Chao1 diversity than controls, the study found.

This chain connects TRBV12-3 or TRBV12-4 to TRBJ1-1, with 8 bases that match TRBD1. The specimen sequenced was blood. This TCR was recovered from a girl aged 10-17 years with multiple sclerosis. The CDR3 DNA follows: TGTGCCAGCAGTCCCCGACAGGGGAGAAACACTGAAGCTTTCTTT. Its protein product is CASSPRQGRNTEAFF.